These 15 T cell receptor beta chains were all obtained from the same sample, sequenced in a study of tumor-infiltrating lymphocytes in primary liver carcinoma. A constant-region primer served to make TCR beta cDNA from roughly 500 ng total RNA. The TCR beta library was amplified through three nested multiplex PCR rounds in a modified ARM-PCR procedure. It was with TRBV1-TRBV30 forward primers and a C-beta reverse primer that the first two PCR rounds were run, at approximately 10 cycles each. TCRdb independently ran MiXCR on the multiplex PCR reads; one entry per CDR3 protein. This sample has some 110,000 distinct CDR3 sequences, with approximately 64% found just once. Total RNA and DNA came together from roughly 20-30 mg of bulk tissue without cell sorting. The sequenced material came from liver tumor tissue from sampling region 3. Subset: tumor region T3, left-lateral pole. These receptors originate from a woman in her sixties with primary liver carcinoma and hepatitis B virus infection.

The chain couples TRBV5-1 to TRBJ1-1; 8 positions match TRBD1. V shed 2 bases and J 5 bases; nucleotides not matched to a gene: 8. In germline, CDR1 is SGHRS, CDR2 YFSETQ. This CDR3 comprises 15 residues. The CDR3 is CASSFQTGVDTEAFF. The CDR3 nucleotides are TGCGCCAGCAGCTTTCAGACAGGGGTGGATACTGAAGCTTTCTTT.

The CDR3 reads CASTFGQGLFYEKYF. CDR3 in DNA: TGTGCCAGTACCTTCGGACAGGGATTATTCTACGAAAAGTACTTC. This chain connects TRBV11-2 to TRBJ2-7; TRBD1 matches at 8 bases. The CDR3 contains 15 residues. CDR1 and CDR2 from the germline V gene are SGHAT and FQNNGV. The V and J ends lost 9 bases and 11 bases, in that order; junction bases with no gene match: 21.

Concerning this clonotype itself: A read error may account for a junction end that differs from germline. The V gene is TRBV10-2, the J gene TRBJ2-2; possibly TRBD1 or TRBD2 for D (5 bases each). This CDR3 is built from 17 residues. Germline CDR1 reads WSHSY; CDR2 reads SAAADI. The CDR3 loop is CDSSEPPTGANTGELFF. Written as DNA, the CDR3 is TGTGACAGCAGTGAGCCGCCAACCGGGGCGAACACCGGGGAGCTGTTTTTT.

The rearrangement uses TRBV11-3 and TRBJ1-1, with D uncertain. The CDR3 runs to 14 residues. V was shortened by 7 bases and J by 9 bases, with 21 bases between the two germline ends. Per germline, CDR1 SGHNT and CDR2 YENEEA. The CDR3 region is CASNQDGSNIKAFF. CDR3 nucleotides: TGTGCCAGCAACCAGGACGGCTCGAACATTAAAGCTTTCTTT. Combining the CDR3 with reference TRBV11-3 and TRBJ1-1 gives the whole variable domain EAGVVQSPRYKIIEKKQPVAFWCNPISGHNTLYWYLQNLGQGPELLIRYENEEAVDDSQLPKDRFSAERLKGVDSTLKIQPAELGDSAVYLCASNQDGSNIKAFFGQGTRLTVV.

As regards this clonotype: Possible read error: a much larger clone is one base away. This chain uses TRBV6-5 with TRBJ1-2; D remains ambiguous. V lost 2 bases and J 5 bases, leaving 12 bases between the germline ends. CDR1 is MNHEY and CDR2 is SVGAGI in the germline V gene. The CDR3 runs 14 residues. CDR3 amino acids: CASSYGRMVYGYTF. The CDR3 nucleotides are TGTGCCAGCAGTTACGGGCGGATGGTGTATGGCTACACCTTC.

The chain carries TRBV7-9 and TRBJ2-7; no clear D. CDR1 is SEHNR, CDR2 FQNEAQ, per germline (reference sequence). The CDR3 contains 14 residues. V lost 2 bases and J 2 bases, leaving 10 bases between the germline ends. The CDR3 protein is CASSLRESPYEQYF. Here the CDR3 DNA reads TGTGCCAGCAGCTTACGTGAGTCCCCCTACGAGCAGTACTTC.

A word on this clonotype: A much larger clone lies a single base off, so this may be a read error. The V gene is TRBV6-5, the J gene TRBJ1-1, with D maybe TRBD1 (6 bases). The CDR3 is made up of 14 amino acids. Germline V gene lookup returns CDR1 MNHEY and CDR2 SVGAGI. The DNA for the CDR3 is TGTGCCAGCAGTGACCCAGGGGTGAACACTGTAGCTTTCTTT. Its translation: CASSDPGVNTVAFF.

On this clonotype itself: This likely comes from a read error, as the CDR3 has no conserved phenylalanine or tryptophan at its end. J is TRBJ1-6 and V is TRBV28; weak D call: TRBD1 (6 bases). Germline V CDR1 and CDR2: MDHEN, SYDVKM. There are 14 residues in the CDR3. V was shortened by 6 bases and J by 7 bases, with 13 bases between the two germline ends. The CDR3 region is CASSSEQGNSPLHL. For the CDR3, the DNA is TGTGCCAGCAGCTCAGAACAGGGAAATTCACCCCTCCACCTT.

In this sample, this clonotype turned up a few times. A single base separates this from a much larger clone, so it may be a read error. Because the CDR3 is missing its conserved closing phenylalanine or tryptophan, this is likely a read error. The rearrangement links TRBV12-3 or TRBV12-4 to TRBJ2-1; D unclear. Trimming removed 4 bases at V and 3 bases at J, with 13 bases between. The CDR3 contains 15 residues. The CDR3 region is CASSYDPPHYNEQFS. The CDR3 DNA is TGTGCCAGCAGTTATGACCCTCCCCACTACAATGAGCAGTTCTCC.

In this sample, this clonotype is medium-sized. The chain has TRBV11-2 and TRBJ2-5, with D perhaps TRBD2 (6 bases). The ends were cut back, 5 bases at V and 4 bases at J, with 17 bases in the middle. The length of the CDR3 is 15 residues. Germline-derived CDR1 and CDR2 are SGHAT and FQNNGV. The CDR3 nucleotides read TGTGCCAGCAGCGGGGGGAGCTCCGGAGCAGAGACCCAGTACTTC. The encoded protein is CASSGGSSGAETQYF.

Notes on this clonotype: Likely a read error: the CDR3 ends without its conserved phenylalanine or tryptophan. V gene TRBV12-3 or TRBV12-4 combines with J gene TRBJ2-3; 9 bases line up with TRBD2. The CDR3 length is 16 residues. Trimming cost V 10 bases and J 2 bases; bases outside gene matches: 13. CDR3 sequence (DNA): TGTGCCATCAGCCCAGTGGCTAGCGGGACCACAGATACGCAGTATCTT. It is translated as CAISPVASGTTDTQYL.

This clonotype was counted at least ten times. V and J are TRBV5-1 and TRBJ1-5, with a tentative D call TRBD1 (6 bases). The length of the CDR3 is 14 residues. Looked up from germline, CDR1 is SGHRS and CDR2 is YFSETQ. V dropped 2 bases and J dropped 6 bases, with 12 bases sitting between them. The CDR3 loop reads CASSLQGGGQPQHF. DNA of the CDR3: TGCGCCAGCAGCTTACAGGGAGGGGGTCAGCCCCAGCATTTT.

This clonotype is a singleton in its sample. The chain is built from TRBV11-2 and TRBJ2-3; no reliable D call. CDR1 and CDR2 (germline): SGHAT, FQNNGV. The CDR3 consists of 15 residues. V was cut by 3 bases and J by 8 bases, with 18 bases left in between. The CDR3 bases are TGTGCCAGCAGCTTCGGGCGGACCAGCACTGGTACGCAGTATTTT. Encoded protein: CASSFGRTSTGTQYF.

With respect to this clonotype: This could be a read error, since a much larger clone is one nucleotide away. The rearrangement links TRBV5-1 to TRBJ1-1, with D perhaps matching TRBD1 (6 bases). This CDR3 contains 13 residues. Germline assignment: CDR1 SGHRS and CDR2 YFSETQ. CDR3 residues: CASSGTMKTEAFF. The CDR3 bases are TGCGCCAGCAGCGGGACAATGAAGACTGAAGCTTTCTTT.

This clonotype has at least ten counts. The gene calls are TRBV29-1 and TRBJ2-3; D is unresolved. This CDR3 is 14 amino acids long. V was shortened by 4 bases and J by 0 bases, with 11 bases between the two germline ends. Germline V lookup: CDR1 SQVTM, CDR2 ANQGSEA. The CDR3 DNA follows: TGCAGCGTTGTTTTCGCAGGTAGCACAGATACGCAGTATTTT. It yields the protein CSVVFAGSTDTQYF.